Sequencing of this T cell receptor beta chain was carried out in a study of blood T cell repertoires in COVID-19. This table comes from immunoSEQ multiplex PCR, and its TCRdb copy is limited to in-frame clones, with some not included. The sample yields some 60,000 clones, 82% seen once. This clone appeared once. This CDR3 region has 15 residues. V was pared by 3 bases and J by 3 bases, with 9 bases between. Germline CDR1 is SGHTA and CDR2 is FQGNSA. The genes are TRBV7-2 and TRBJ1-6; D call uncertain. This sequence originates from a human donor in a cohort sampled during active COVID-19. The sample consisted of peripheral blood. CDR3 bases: TGTGCCAGCAGCTTTAGCGGTGACTATAATTCACCCCTCCACTTT. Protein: CASSFSGDYNSPLHF.